Here is one T cell receptor (beta chain) with its context. The antigen is not known. Unique molecular identifiers (one per individual cDNA molecule) were attached. TCRdb processed the 5' RACE reads anew with MiXCR; each CDR3 protein has one entry. The sample holds around 70,000 distinct CDR3 sequences, over 9% seen once. This record comes from a study of early T cells in non-severe SARS-CoV-2 infection. The overall study: Whole-blood bulk RNA, unsorted, was sequenced, and chains were unpaired.

General study results and limits: The matching step, a VDJdb search, favored anti-spike CD8 responses and missed private and CD4 specificities.

After removal of 5 bases from V and 4 bases from J, the junction contained 7 bases not matched to a gene. The CDR3 length is 15 residues. The V gene's germline CDR1 is SGHTA and CDR2 FQGNSA. The sequencing input was whole blood. The V gene is TRBV7-2, the J gene TRBJ2-1; 8 nucleotides align to TRBD2. This TCR was sampled from an adult who was a healthcare worker with PCR-confirmed SARS-CoV-2 infection or an uninfected control (not recorded which). The CDR3 reads CASSRSGIPYNEQFF. CDR3 nucleotides: TGTGCCAGCAGCCGTAGCGGGATACCATACAATGAGCAGTTCTTC.